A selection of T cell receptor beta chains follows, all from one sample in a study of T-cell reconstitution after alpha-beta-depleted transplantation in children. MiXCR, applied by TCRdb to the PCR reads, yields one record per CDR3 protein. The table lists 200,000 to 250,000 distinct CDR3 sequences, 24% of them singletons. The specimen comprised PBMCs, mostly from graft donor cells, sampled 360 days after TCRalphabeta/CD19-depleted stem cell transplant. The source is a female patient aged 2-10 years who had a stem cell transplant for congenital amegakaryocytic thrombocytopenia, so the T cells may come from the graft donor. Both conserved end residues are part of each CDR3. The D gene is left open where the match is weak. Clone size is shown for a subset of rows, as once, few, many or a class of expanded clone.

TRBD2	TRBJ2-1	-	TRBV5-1	TGCGCCAGCAGCTCAGCGGGACTAGCGGGTAACAGCTCCTACAATGAGCAGTTCTTC	CASSSAGLAGNSSYNEQFF
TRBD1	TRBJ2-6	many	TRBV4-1	TGCGCCAGCAGCCCTCGCGGACAGGGTATTATTGGGGCCAACGTCCTGACTTTC	CASSPRGQGIIGANVLTF
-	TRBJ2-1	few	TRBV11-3	TGTGCCAGCAGCTTAGGGGGGCCCAACTACAATGAGCAGTTCTTC	CASSLGGPNYNEQFF
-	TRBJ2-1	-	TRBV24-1	TGTGCCACCAGTGATTATGTGGGACGGCGAGTATACAATGAGCAGTTCTTC	CATSDYVGRRVYNEQFF
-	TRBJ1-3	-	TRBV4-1	TGCGCCAGCAGCCTCCAACAGGACTCTGGAAACACCATATATTTT	CASSLQQDSGNTIYF
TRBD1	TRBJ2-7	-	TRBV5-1	TGCGCCAGCACAGAACAGGGGGCTTACGAGCAGTACTTC	CASTEQGAYEQYF
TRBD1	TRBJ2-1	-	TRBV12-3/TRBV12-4	TGTGCCAGCAGCCCAGGACAGGGGGCAACCCGGCAGTTCTTC	CASSPGQGATRQFF
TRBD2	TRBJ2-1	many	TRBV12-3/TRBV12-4	TGTGCCAGCAGTCTAGCGGGAGTAGCCTACAATGAGCAGTTCTTC	CASSLAGVAYNEQFF
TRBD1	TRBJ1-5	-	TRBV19	TGTGCCAGTAGTATTGTTTGGGACAGGGATCAGCCCCAGCATTTT	CASSIVWDRDQPQHF
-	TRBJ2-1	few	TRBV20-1	TGCAGTGCTTTGTCGGGACGTGTGGGCAATGAGCAGTTCTTC	CSALSGRVGNEQFF
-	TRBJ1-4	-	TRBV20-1	TGCAGTGCCGCCGGAGGATGGGAAAAACTGTTTTTT	CSAAGGWEKLFF
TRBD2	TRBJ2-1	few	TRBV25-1	TGTGCCAGCAGTGATGCAAGTTCGGGGGGGAATGAGCAGTTCTTC	CASSDASSGGNEQFF
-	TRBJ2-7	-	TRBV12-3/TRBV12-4	TGTGCCAGCAGTCCCTCTTCCCTCGAGCAGTACTTC	CASSPSSLEQYF
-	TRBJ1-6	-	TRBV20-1	TGCAGTGCTGAGGTGCGGGAGCCAAATTCACCCCTCCACTTT	CSAEVREPNSPLHF
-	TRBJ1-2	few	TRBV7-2	TGTGCCAGCAGCTTACTACTAGTAGGTTCTTTTGGCTACACCTTC	CASSLLLVGSFGYTF
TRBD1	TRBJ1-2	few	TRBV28	TGTGCCAGCAGCACCGGGACAGCCTATGGCTACACCTTC	CASSTGTAYGYTF
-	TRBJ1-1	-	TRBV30	TGTGCCTGGAGTGTTACACAGGCCATGGGGACTGAAGCTTTCTTT	CAWSVTQAMGTEAFF
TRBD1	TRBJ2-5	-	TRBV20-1	TGCAGTGCCCAGACAGGGCCGGGTCTTGGAGAGACCCAGTACTTC	CSAQTGPGLGETQYF
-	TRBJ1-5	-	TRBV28	TGTGCCAGCAGTTTATTTGGTAGGGGTAATCAGCCCCAGCATTTT	CASSLFGRGNQPQHF
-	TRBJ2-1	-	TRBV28	TGTGCCAGCAGTTTAGCGTTAGCGGATGTTCCAGAGCAGTTCTTC	CASSLALADVPEQFF
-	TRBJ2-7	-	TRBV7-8	TGTGCCAGCAGCTTAGAGCAGGGTCGGAGCGAGCAGTACTTC	CASSLEQGRSEQYF
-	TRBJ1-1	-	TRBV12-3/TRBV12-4	TGTGCCAGCAGTCCGACCTATGACAAAACTGAAGCTTTCTTT	CASSPTYDKTEAFF
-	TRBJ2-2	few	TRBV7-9	TGTGCCAGCAGCTTTTACGGGGCCGGGGAGCTGTTTTTT	CASSFYGAGELFF
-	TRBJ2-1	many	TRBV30	TGTGCCTGGAGTCCCCTGATCCGTGAGCAGTTCTTC	CAWSPLIREQFF
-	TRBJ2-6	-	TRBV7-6	TGTGCCAGCAGCTTATTTAGCGGACCCTCTGGGGCCAACGTCCTGACTTTC	CASSLFSGPSGANVLTF
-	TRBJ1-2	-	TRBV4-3	TGCGCCAGCAGCCAAGATGAGGGATCGGGCTATGGCTACACCTTC	CASSQDEGSGYGYTF
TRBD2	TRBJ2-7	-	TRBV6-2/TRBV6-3	TGTGCCAGCAGCAAGGGACTAGACCCCTACGAGCAGTACTTC	CASSKGLDPYEQYF
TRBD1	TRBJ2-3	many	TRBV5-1	TGCGCCAGCAGCCCCGACAGGGTCCCATCAGATACGCAGTATTTT	CASSPDRVPSDTQYF
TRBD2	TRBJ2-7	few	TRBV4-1	TGCGCCAGCAGCCAAGACTTCGGGATTTGGGCTAGCGGGGACTACGAGCAGTACTTC	CASSQDFGIWASGDYEQYF